Presented here are 8 T cell receptor beta chains from one specimen sequenced in a study of T cell clonality in common variable immunodeficiency (dated by TCRdb to the mid-2010s). Library prep was done by the immunoSEQ multiplex PCR assay. TCRdb's version of the immuneACCESS table is confined to in-frame rearrangements and falls short of the full clone set. An unresolved V gene accounts for under half of the shortfall where checked; the remainder is of unknown origin. The table shows 40,000 to 45,000 clones here, with no singletons. Around 1.4% of the sample is taken by the ten largest. The sample was peripheral blood mononuclear cells. The receptor source for this set is a person between 18 and 75 years old in good health.

This clone was found many times. The covered CDR3 bases are TGTGCCAGCAGTGTCGTCCCCAGGGTGGAGACC. It specifies CASSVVPRVET. The CDR3 in its entirety is CASSVVPRVETQYF. V gene TRBV6-1 combines with J gene TRBJ2-5; TRBD1 might be the D (5 bases). The sequence runs out 3 residues before the end of the CDR3; the remainder is reconstructed from the germline J gene. Between the trimmed V and J ends, which lost 4 bases and 5 bases, there was a span of 14 bases. The germline CDR1 and CDR2 sequences are MNHNS and SASEGT. CDR3 length: 14 residues.

This clone has ten or more counts. A read error may produce the germline difference seen at one junction end. The CDR3 end lies 3 residues beyond the end of the read and is filled in from the germline J gene. This chain connects TRBV7-7 to TRBJ2-5; D not certain. Germline CDR1 reads SSHAT; CDR2 reads FNYEAQ (reference sequence). The CDR3 is made up of 13 amino acids. The CDR3 bases that were read are TGTGCTAGCAGCCGCGCTCCCCTTCAGACC. Translated, it gives CASSRAPLQT. The full CDR3 sequence reads CASSRAPLQTQYF.

This clone was seen at least ten times. The read halts 3 residues ahead of the CDR3 end, with the missing end drawn from the germline J gene. V gene TRBV12-3 or TRBV12-4 combines with J gene TRBJ2-1; 8 bases line up with TRBD2. Germline trimming cut 2 bases from V and 6 bases from J; bases unmatched to any gene: 6. CDR3 length equals 15 residues. The CDR3 sequence is CASSLNGGGFNEQFF. The CDR3 DNA, read in part, is TGTGCCAGCAGTTTAAACGGCGGGGGGTTCAATGAG.

This clone was seen many times. The read is 3 residues too short to cover the CDR3 end, so that end is filled in from the germline J gene. This chain joins TRBV28 and TRBJ1-6; D ambiguous. The V gene lost 2 bases and the J gene lost 6 bases, with 17 bases spanning the gap. The CDR3 runs to 17 residues. The germline gives CDR1 MDHEN, CDR2 SYDVKM. CDR3 sequence reads: CASSLSPMSSGNSPLHF. CDR3 DNA (partial): TGTGCCAGCAGTTTAAGTCCCATGAGCTCGGGTAATTCACCC.

This clone was seen many times. The CDR3 loop reads CASSLSGSQETQYF. The sequenced CDR3 bases are TGTGCCAGCAGCTTAAGCGGAAGCCAAGAGACC. V gene TRBV7-2 combines with J gene TRBJ2-5; maybe TRBD2 (5 bases). The read comes to an end 3 residues before the CDR3 does, leaving the germline J gene to fill in the end. The V gene's germline CDR1 is SGHTA and CDR2 FQGNSA. V was clipped by 2 bases and J by 1 base, with 8 bases between them. This CDR3 is built from 14 residues. Supplemented by reference TRBV7-2 and TRBJ2-5, the full variable domain reads GAGVSQSPSNKVTEKGKDVELRCDPISGHTALYWYRQSLGQGLEFLIYFQGNSAPDKSGLPSDRFSAERTGGSVSTLTIQRTQQEDSAVYLCASSLSGSQETQYFGPGTRLLVL.

This clone was seen at least ten times. The read terminates 3 residues ahead of where the CDR3 ends, so the germline J gene completes it. The V gene is TRBV5-4, the J gene TRBJ2-7, with 8 bases lining up with TRBD1. The CDR3 consists of 14 residues. Trimming at V came to 3 bases and at J to 4 bases, leaving 6 bases not matched to a gene. CDR1 and CDR2 from the germline V gene are SGHNT and YYREEE (reference sequence). CDR3: CASSSDRGRYEQYF. The covered CDR3 bases are TGTGCCAGCAGCTCCGACAGGGGAAGGTACGAG.

There are many counts of this clone. Sequencing ends 3 residues short of the CDR3 end; the germline J gene provides the rest. The gene calls are TRBV2 and TRBJ2-1; 8 bases are a match to TRBD2. The CDR3 loop spans 15 amino acids. The ends lost 6 bases at V and 6 bases at J; junction bases unmatched: 10. From germline, CDR1 is SNHLY and CDR2 FYNNEI. The CDR3 bases that were read are TGTGCCAGCAGAGCCGGGACTAGGATTAGCAATGAG. Its translation: CASRAGTRISNE. The entire CDR3 is CASRAGTRISNEQFF.

This clone was seen ten or more times. The read terminates 3 residues ahead of where the CDR3 ends, so the germline J gene completes it. The chain employs TRBV29-1 and TRBJ1-3; D remains ambiguous. Germline V gene sequence: CDR1 SQVTM, CDR2 ANQGSEA. Trimming shortened V by 4 bases and J by 2 bases, and 12 bases separated the two germline ends. CDR3 length equals 14 residues. The CDR3 sequence: CSVAPGIPGNTIYF. CDR3 DNA (partial): TGCAGCGTTGCCCCGGGGATCCCTGGAAACACC. Full variable domain (remainder filled in from reference TRBV29-1 and TRBJ1-3): SAVISQKPSRDICQRGTSLTIQCQVDSQVTMMFWYRQQPGQSLTLIATANQGSEATYESGFVIDKFPISRPNLTFSTLTVSNMSPEDSSIYLCSVAPGIPGNTIYFGEGSWLTVV.